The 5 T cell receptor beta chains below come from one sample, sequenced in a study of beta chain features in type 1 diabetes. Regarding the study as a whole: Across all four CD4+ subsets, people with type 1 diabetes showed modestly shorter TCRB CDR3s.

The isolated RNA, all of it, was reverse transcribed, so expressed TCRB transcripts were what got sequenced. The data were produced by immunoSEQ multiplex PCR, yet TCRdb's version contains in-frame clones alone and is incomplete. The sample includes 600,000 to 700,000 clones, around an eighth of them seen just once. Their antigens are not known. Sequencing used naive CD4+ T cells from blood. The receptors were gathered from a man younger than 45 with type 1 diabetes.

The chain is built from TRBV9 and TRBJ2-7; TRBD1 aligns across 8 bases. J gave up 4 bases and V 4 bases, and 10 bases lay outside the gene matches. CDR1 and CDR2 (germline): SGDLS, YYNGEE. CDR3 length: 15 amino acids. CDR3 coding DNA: TGTGCCAGCAGCAAATCCGCCCAGGGGGCTTACGAGCAGTACTTC. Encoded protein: CASSKSAQGAYEQYF.

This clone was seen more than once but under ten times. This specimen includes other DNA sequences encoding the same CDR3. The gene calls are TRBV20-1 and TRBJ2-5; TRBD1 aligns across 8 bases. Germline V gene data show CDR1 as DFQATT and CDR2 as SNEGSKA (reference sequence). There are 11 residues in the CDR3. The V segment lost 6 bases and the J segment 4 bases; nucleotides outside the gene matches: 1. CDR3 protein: CSATGGETQYF. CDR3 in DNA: TGCAGTGCCACAGGGGGAGAGACCCAGTACTTC.

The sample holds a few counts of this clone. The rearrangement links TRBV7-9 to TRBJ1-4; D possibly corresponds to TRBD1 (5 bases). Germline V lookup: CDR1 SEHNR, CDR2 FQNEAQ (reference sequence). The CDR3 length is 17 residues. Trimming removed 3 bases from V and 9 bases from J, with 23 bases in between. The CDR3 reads CASSFPVGTGWAQKLFF. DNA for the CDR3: TGTGCCAGCAGCTTCCCCGTCGGTACAGGTTGGGCCCAAAAACTGTTTTTT. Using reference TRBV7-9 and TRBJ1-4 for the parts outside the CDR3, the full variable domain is DTGVSQNPRHKITKRGQNVTFRCDPISEHNRLYWYRQTLGQGPEFLTYFQNEAQLEKSRLLSDRFSAERPKGSFSTLEIQRTEQGDSAMYLCASSFPVGTGWAQKLFFGSGTQLSVL.

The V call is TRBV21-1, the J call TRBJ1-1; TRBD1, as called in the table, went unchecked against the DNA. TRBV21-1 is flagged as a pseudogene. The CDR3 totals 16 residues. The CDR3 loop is CASTHTGGVMNTEAFF. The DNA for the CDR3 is TGTGCCAGCACCCATACAGGGGGCGTCATGAACACTGAAGCTTTCTTT.

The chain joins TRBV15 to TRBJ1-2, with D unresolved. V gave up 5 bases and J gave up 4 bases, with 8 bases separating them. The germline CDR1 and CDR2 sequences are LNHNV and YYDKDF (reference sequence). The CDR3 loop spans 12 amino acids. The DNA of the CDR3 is TGTGCCACCAGCCCCCTGGGCTATGGCTACACCTTC. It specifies CATSPLGYGYTF.